Given below is one T cell receptor beta chain in context. Its antigen is undetermined. The PCR was carried out with 60 Vbeta primers and 13 Jbeta primers. Method: immunoSEQ multiplex PCR; TCRdb's copy keeps in-frame clones and lacks some. This table has roughly 200,000 clones, approximately 85% appearing once. This record comes from a study of cytomegalovirus exposure and HLA in healthy donors. Study-wide findings and caveats: TCR beta sequences reportedly predicted most subjects' HLA-A and HLA-B alleles accurately.

CDR1 and CDR2 (germline): MNHEY, SVGAGI. The V segment lost 2 bases and the J segment 4 bases; nucleotides outside the gene matches: 7. This CDR3 has 15 amino acids. This sequence was found in a woman between 45 and 65 years old in good health and CMV-seronegative. This sequence joins TRBV6-5 and TRBJ1-2; 7 nucleotides line up with TRBD1. Sequenced sample: PBMCs. Here the CDR3 reads CASSYRQGGSYGYTF. CDR3 nucleotide sequence: TGTGCCAGCAGTTACCGGCAGGGGGGATCCTATGGCTACACCTTC.